The clone carrying this T cell receptor (beta chain) appeared once. TCRdb's table, derived via immunoSEQ multiplex PCR, lists solely in-frame clones and lacks some. The table has 2,500,000 or so clones, 93% seen once; the top ten hold about 0.38%. The data originate from a study of shared clonotypes between healthy human individuals. Trimming stripped 7 bases from V and 0 bases from J, with 13 bases between. The CDR3 extends over 14 amino acids. Germline V gene sequence: CDR1 LNHDA, CDR2 SQIVND (reference sequence). Sequenced sample: naive CD4+ T cells from PBMCs. Indicated subset: CD45RA+ positively selected. The V call is TRBV19, the J call TRBJ2-7, with D possibly TRBD1 on 7 matching bases. The receptor's source is a young man in good health. Some clones in this sample may be carry-over from other donors' samples. CDR3 bases: TGTGCCAGTACCAACAGGGGAGGCTCCTACGAGCAGTACTTC. Amino acid sequence: CASTNRGGSYEQYF.